Listed below are T cell receptor beta chains from one sample, sequenced in a study of cytomegalovirus exposure and HLA in healthy donors. The method was immunoSEQ multiplex PCR; TCRdb's version includes in-frame clones alone and lacks a portion of them. Among about 160,000 clones listed, 80% were seen once. What was sequenced was PBMCs. Receptor source: a woman aged 50 to 65 in good health and CMV-seronegative. The CDR3 runs from the conserved cysteine through the conserved F or W. D genes are given only for firm matches. The listing skips clone size in some rows; elsewhere it reads once, few, many or a size class.

j_gene,abundance,v_gene,d_gene,CDR3nt,CDR3aa
TRBJ1-1,-,TRBV19,-,TGTGCCAGTAGACGACAGACGATGAACACTGAAGCTTTCTTT,CASRRQTMNTEAFF
TRBJ2-2,-,TRBV28,-,TGTGCCAGCAGAGCTTCAGGGAATTGGGAGCTGTTTTTT,CASRASGNWELFF
TRBJ2-3,-,TRBV28,TRBD1,TGTGCCAGCAGACAACAGGGGCTTAGCACAGATACGCAGTATTTT,CASRQQGLSTDTQYF
TRBJ2-3,-,TRBV7-9,-,TGTGCCAGCAGCCTTACGGTGGATACGCAGTATTTT,CASSLTVDTQYF
TRBJ1-1,-,TRBV6-4,TRBD1,TGTGCCAGCAGTGAAACCGGGACAGGGGGAAATGAAGCTTTCTTT,CASSETGTGGNEAFF
TRBJ2-7,once,TRBV5-4,-,TGTGCCAGCAGCCCAGATTTGCGGGGACCGCTTAACGAGCAGTACTTC,CASSPDLRGPLNEQYF
TRBJ2-1,-,TRBV29-1,-,TGCAGCGTTCGTTTTAGGGGGTCCTACAATGAGCAGTTCTTC,CSVRFRGSYNEQFF
TRBJ1-5,-,TRBV19,TRBD1,TGTGCCAGTAGTCTATGGGACAGGGGGCAGCCCCAGCATTTT,CASSLWDRGQPQHF
TRBJ2-1,few,TRBV2,TRBD1,TGTGCCAGCAGCCTGGGACAGCCATCCTACAATGAGCAGTTCTTC,CASSLGQPSYNEQFF
TRBJ2-4,-,TRBV19,TRBD2,TGTGCCAGTAGTATAGAGACTAGCGGGAGGCCTCTGGCCAAAAACATTCAGTACTTC,CASSIETSGRPLAKNIQYF
TRBJ1-2,-,TRBV6-5,-,TGTGCCAGCAGGACCCAGGGCGGCTACACCTTC,CASRTQGGYTF
TRBJ2-2,-,TRBV9,-,TGTGCCAGCAGCGTAGACGCACCGGGTTCCACGAACACCGGGGAGCTGTTTTTT,CASSVDAPGSTNTGELFF
TRBJ2-2,-,TRBV6-5,-,TGTGCCACCTCCATCCGGGTCCTCACCGGGGAGCTGTTTTTT,CATSIRVLTGELFF
TRBJ2-7,-,TRBV28,TRBD1,TGTGCCAGCAGCTCTCCGGGACAGCCATCTCCCGCGTACGAGCAGTACTTC,CASSSPGQPSPAYEQYF
TRBJ1-2,-,TRBV2,TRBD1,TGTGCCAGCACCTTAGGACAGGGCAGGAACTATGGCTACACCTTC,CASTLGQGRNYGYTF
TRBJ1-4,-,TRBV6-5,-,TGTGCCAGCAGTTCCTCGGGACAATGGGGGGAAAAACTGTTTTTT,CASSSSGQWGEKLFF
TRBJ2-3,few,TRBV28,-,TGTGCCAGCAAACGAAGGGGTTGGAGCACAGATACGCAGTATTTT,CASKRRGWSTDTQYF
TRBJ1-4,few,TRBV27,-,TGTGCCAGATACAGGGTTGCTAATGAAAAACTGTTTTTT,CARYRVANEKLFF
TRBJ1-1,-,TRBV5-1,TRBD1,TGCGCCAGCAGCCCTGGACAGGCGAACACTGAAGCTTTCTTT,CASSPGQANTEAFF
TRBJ1-2,-,TRBV4-3,-,TGCGCCAGCAGCCAAGAGGCAGGGGCTAACTATGGCTACACCTTC,CASSQEAGANYGYTF